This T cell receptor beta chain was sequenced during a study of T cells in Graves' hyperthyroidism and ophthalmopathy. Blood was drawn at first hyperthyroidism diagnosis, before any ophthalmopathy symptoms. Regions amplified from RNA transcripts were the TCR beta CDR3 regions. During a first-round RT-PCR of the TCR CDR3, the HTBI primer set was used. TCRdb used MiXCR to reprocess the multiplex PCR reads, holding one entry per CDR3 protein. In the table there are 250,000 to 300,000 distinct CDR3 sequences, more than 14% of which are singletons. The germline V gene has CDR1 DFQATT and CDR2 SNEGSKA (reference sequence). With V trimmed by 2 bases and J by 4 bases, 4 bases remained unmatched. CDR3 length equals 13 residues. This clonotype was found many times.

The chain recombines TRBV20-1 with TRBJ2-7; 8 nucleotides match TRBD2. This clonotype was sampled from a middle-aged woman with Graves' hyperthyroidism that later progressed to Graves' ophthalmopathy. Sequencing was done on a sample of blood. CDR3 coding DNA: TGCAGTGCTAGACCAGCGGGAGTATACGAGCAGTACTTC. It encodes CSARPAGVYEQYF.